The 2 T cell receptor beta chains reported below all come from one sample, sequenced in a study of blood T cell repertoires in COVID-19 (dated by TCRdb to the early 2020s). Library preparation used the immunoSEQ multiplex PCR assay. TCRdb re-hosts the immuneACCESS table, in-frame sequences only. Its copies lack some clones; in the studies checked, an unresolved V gene accounts for under half of them, and the cause for the rest is not known. Present in this sample are about 360,000 clones, around nine tenths of which were seen just once. The ten most abundant clones make up under 3% of the sample. The sample consisted of peripheral blood. All receptors derive from a human donor in a cohort sampled during active COVID-19.

Only a few counts were recorded for this clone. The chain is built from TRBV10-3 and TRBJ2-7; the match to TRBD2 covers 10 bases. The junction had 6 bases not matched to a gene; V was cut back by 4 bases and J by 6 bases. The CDR3 runs to 14 residues. Germline V CDR1 and CDR2: ENHRY, SYGVKD. The CDR3 region is CAISGSGRMGEQYF. The CDR3 bases are TGTGCCATCAGTGGTAGCGGGAGGATGGGCGAGCAGTACTTC.

The V and J genes are TRBV2 and TRBJ2-7; D possibly corresponds to TRBD2 (6 bases). The germline gives CDR1 SNHLY, CDR2 FYNNEI. This CDR3 contains 13 residues. Trimming removed 10 bases from V and 7 bases from J, with 20 bases in between. The CDR3 DNA reads TGTGCCATATCTGCCGGGAGAGTACTAGAGCAGTACTTC. Protein sequence: CAISAGRVLEQYF.